The clone carrying this TCR beta chain showed up just a few times. This CDR3 contains 14 residues. V lost 2 bases and J lost 4, with 9 bases in between. The germline CDR1 and CDR2 sequences are MDHEN and SYDVKM. The record originates from a study of T-cell reconstitution after alpha-beta-depleted transplantation in children. Unique molecular identifiers were used to barcode this TCRbeta library. TCRdb re-called the PCR reads with MiXCR, one entry per CDR3 protein. In the table there are 250,000 to 350,000 distinct CDR3 sequences, about 10% of which are singletons. V usage is TRBV28 and J usage is TRBJ1-3; D is uncertain. The material sequenced was PBMCs from the stem cell graft donor, taken from the stem cell graft. This TCR derives from a human donor who donated a stem cell graft to a child with SCID. The CDR3 region is CASSLVGRGNTIYF. CDR3 nucleotide sequence: TGTGCCAGCAGTTTAGTGGGGAGAGGAAACACCATATATTTT.